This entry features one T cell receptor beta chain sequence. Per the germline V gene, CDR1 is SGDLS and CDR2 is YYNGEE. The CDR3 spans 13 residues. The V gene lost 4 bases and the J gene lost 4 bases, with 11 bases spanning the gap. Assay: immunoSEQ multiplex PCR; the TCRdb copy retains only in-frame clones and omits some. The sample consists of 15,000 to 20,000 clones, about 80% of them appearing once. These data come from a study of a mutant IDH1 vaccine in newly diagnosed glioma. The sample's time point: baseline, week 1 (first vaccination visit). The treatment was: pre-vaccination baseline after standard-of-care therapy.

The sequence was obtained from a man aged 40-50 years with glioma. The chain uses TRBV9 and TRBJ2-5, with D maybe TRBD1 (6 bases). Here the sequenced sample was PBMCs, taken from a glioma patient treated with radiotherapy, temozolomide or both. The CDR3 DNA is TGTGCCAGCAGCCGGACAGATCGAGAGACCCAGTACTTC. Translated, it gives CASSRTDRETQYF.